This TCR beta chain came from a study of T cells after yellow fever vaccination (dated by TCRdb to between 2018 and 2021). In terms of the full investigation: The SMART-Seq v4 Ultra Low Input RNA kit was used to prepare libraries from fractions with low cell numbers. Two healthy male donors, one aged 18 to 29 and one aged 30 to 40 years, were included in the cohort. To follow T-cell clones before and after primary and booster YFV17D yellow fever vaccination, bulk TCR alpha and beta repertoires were sequenced over time. Blood was collected at multiple timepoints before and after primary and secondary immunization, and bulk PBMC replicates and cell subsets were isolated. What the research found in general, with its limitations: Because the study included only two donors, the extent to which the findings can be generalized is limited. After the booster, most of the clones that had expanded following primary vaccination were detected again (approximately 96% of CD4 and more than 85% of CD8), which suggests that memory was broadly maintained. Because abundant contaminating clonotypes from the bulk population could be contained in FACS-sorted repertoires, computational filtering was required. A small fraction of clonotypes showed up in both the CD4 and CD8 compartments, probably as a result of convergent recombination. The secondary T-cell response was found to be weaker but faster than the primary response, with a peak reached on day 5 rather than on day 15.

The instrument was an Illumina NovaSeq 6000. Synthesis of TCR cDNA relied on 5'RACE template switching, a step that introduced a universal primer site along with unique molecular identifiers. Priming of cDNA synthesis was performed from both the TCR alpha and TCR beta constant segments. Two PCR steps were used to amplify libraries, with sample barcodes and sequencing adapters being added in the second step. Sequencing of libraries was done on Illumina HiSeq 2500 (2x100 bp) or NovaSeq (2x150 bp). The authors' pipeline ran thus. Demultiplexing of reads and collapsing into UMI consensus sequences were performed with MIGEC, and V(D)J alignment was carried out with MiXCR. Vaccine-responding clonotypes were identified with edgeR using replicate PBMC samples, with FDR below 0.01 and a log2 fold change above 5 up to day 15 being required. Each bulk clonotype was labeled CD4 or CD8 based on which sequenced repertoire, CD4 or CD8, contained the clonotype at higher abundance. TCRdb reworked the public reads: Q25 trimming with fastp, MiXCR clone assembly, productive beta chains retained. Merged by CDR3 protein, the rows form single entries marked with the most common genes and DNA. TCRdb, rather than the study authors, made the V and J calls. The sample data list 130,000 or so distinct CDR3 sequences, and around 15% of these were observed just once. Of the sample, more than 40% is held by the ten largest clones.

This clonotype has only a few counts. The clone's antigen remains unknown. No base quality values were provided; no much bigger clone lies one nucleotide off. Taken with the paper, the label for treatment or condition translates to: live attenuated yellow fever vaccine strain. PBMCs were isolated from peripheral blood using a standard Ficoll-Paque protocol. Dynabeads CD4 and CD8 positive selection kits were used to isolate CD4 and CD8 T-cell fractions. RNA was extracted with TriZol from bulk PBMCs, CD4 and CD8 fractions, and dextramer-positive and dextramer-negative fractions. V was cut back by 2 bases and J by 7 bases, leaving a gap of 9 bases between them. From the cysteine through the phenylalanine, the CDR3 covers 13 amino acids. The only DNA kept is the CDR3, 39 bases in frame from the first base. CDR1 is given as MNHEY and CDR2 as SVGEGT, both from the germline V gene.

The TCR was taken from a man in his late teens or twenties who received the YFV17D yellow fever vaccine. Sequencing was performed on CD8+ T cells sorted from PBMCs, taken 5 days after the yellow fever booster vaccination. Recombination joined TRBV6-2 or TRBV6-3 with TRBJ2-1; no confident D gene assignment can be made. The nucleotide sequence is given as TGTGCCAGCAGTTACCCCACGCTAAATGAGCAGTTCTTC. It translates to CASSYPTLNEQFF.